This T cell receptor (beta chain) was sequenced for a study of tumor-infiltrating lymphocytes in primary liver carcinoma. Study-wide background: All lesions had stage T1-T3 N0M0 and about 4.2 to 10 cm widths.

Study-level findings and limits: Tumor tissue displayed a significantly greater top-250-clone fraction than blood (p = 0.039). The study found tumor-adjacent and tumor-blood pairs overlapped less than tumor region pairs.

In the case of this clonotype: Its target is not known.

Priming with a constant-region primer yielded TCR beta cDNA from 400 to 500 ng total RNA. Three nested multiplex PCR rounds, a slightly modified ARM-PCR method, built the TCR beta libraries. The first two PCR rounds used TRBV1-TRBV30 primers with a Cbeta primer, around 10 cycles each. TCRdb itself ran the multiplex PCR reads through MiXCR, one entry per CDR3 protein. The sample has approximately 320,000 distinct CDR3 sequences, roughly three fifths seen once. CDR1 and CDR2 from the germline V gene are MNHEY and SVGEGT. Trimming removed 10 bases at V and 7 bases at J, with 25 bases between. The CDR3 contains 15 residues. Extraction also yielded germline DNA, while blood RNA was obtained from unsorted whole blood. Collected before surgery were 3 to 5 milliliters of peripheral blood.

The sample taken for sequencing was peripheral blood. This sequence joins TRBV6-2 or TRBV6-3 and TRBJ1-2; perhaps TRBD1 as D (5 bases). This clonotype originated in a woman in her 30s with primary liver carcinoma and hepatitis B virus infection. The CDR3 region has the DNA TGTGCCACGTCCTCCCCTCCGGACAACCCGGGTGGCTACACCTTC. Protein sequence: CATSSPPDNPGGYTF.